The TCR beta chain under discussion was sequenced for a study of blood T cell repertoires in COVID-19. Overall study: Samples taken during acute and convalescent COVID-19 were collected in the United States, Italy and Spain.

Sequenced by immunoSEQ multiplex PCR; TCRdb stores in-frame clones only, minus some. The sample carries about 110,000 clones, approximately 80% recorded once. With 4 bases removed from V and 3 bases from J, the gap between germline ends came to 8 bases. Germline V gene data show CDR1 as SGHRS and CDR2 as YFSETQ. The CDR3 loop spans 12 amino acids. Material for sequencing was peripheral blood. This receptor was obtained from a woman older than 75 with acute or convalescent COVID-19. V is TRBV5-1 and J is TRBJ2-7; D not resolved. The DNA for the CDR3 is TGCGCCAGCAGCGCAGACAACTACGAGCAGTACTTC. Translating gives CASSADNYEQYF.